Listed below are T cell receptor beta chains from one sample, sequenced in a study of shared T cell receptors in the human thymus. The table came from immunoSEQ multiplex PCR; TCRdb's copy has only in-frame clones and leaves some out. The table has approximately 490,000 clones, approximately 78% seen once; the top ten hold 0.013%. The data also belong to a second study, concerning human thymus T cells.

Sequencing was carried out using thymocytes. The origin of the receptors is a boy in the first two years of life with a congenital heart defect. Each CDR3 is given with its conserved first and last residue. D genes are given only for firm matches. A clone size is listed for some rows: how often the clone was seen (once, few, many), or a class if it is expanded.

v_call: TRBV27
d_call: TRBD2
clone_size: few
j_call: TRBJ2-7
cdr3_aa: CASSLRVKWTSGRAGEEQYF
cdr3_nt: TGTGCCAGCAGTTTAAGGGTTAAGTGGACTAGCGGGAGGGCAGGGGAAGAGCAGTACTTC

v_call: TRBV6-6
d_call: .
clone_size: few
j_call: TRBJ1-5
cdr3_aa: CASSYPLGGQPQHF
cdr3_nt: TGTGCCAGCAGTTACCCCTTAGGGGGTCAGCCCCAGCATTTT

v_call: TRBV7-2
d_call: TRBD1
clone_size: .
j_call: TRBJ1-1
cdr3_aa: CASSFPGDRDTEAFF
cdr3_nt: TGTGCCAGCAGCTTCCCCGGGGACAGGGACACTGAAGCTTTCTTT

v_call: TRBV28
d_call: .
clone_size: .
j_call: TRBJ2-7
cdr3_aa: CASRGDIGSTKQYF
cdr3_nt: TGTGCCAGCAGAGGGGACATCGGGTCTACGAAACAGTACTTC

v_call: TRBV9
d_call: .
clone_size: .
j_call: TRBJ1-5
cdr3_aa: CASSVDSGDGPQHF
cdr3_nt: TGTGCCAGCAGCGTAGACTCGGGGGATGGGCCCCAGCATTTT

v_call: TRBV27
d_call: TRBD2
clone_size: .
j_call: TRBJ2-3
cdr3_aa: CASSLAGAGTDTQYF
cdr3_nt: TGTGCCAGCAGTCTAGCGGGAGCTGGCACAGATACGCAGTATTTT

v_call: TRBV7-2
d_call: .
clone_size: .
j_call: TRBJ1-5
cdr3_aa: CASSFKGASNQPQHF
cdr3_nt: TGTGCCAGCAGCTTTAAGGGAGCGAGCAATCAGCCCCAGCATTTT

v_call: TRBV4-3
d_call: .
clone_size: .
j_call: TRBJ2-1
cdr3_aa: CASSATSYNEQFF
cdr3_nt: TGCGCCAGCAGCGCGACTAGTTACAATGAGCAGTTCTTC

v_call: TRBV21-1
d_call: .
clone_size: .
j_call: TRBJ2-5
cdr3_aa: CASSKEEGQGALQETQYF
cdr3_nt: TGTGCCAGCAGCAAAGAGGAAGGGCAGGGGGCGTTGCAAGAGACCCAGTACTTC

v_call: TRBV6-1
d_call: .
clone_size: .
j_call: TRBJ1-6
cdr3_aa: CASSAGSPLHF
cdr3_nt: TGTGCCAGCAGTGCAGGCTCACCCCTCCACTTT

v_call: TRBV5-4
d_call: .
clone_size: .
j_call: TRBJ2-7
cdr3_aa: CASSFLSPSGEQYF
cdr3_nt: TGTGCCAGCAGCTTCCTGAGCCCCTCGGGGGAGCAGTACTTC

v_call: TRBV27
d_call: TRBD2
clone_size: .
j_call: TRBJ2-7
cdr3_aa: CASSLPPTSGSWGEQYF
cdr3_nt: TGTGCCAGCAGTCTTCCCCCCACTAGCGGGAGCTGGGGCGAGCAGTACTTC

v_call: TRBV15
d_call: .
clone_size: .
j_call: TRBJ2-7
cdr3_aa: CATSSRDLSSQGNPYEQYF
cdr3_nt: TGTGCCACCAGCAGTAGAGATCTGTCTTCTCAGGGGAATCCTTACGAGCAGTACTTC

v_call: TRBV4-1
d_call: .
clone_size: .
j_call: TRBJ2-3
cdr3_aa: CASSQTSLQGTDTQYF
cdr3_nt: TGCGCCAGCAGCCAAACCTCTTTACAGGGCACAGATACGCAGTATTTT

v_call: TRBV6-1
d_call: .
clone_size: .
j_call: TRBJ2-7
cdr3_aa: CASSEASRYEQYF
cdr3_nt: TGTGCCAGCAGTGAAGCTTCCCGCTACGAGCAGTACTTC

v_call: TRBV7-9
d_call: .
clone_size: few
j_call: TRBJ1-5
cdr3_aa: CASSNFANQPQHF
cdr3_nt: TGTGCCAGCAGCAACTTCGCCAATCAGCCCCAGCATTTT

v_call: TRBV5-6
d_call: .
clone_size: .
j_call: TRBJ1-2
cdr3_aa: CASSQGPNYGYTF
cdr3_nt: TGTGCCAGCAGCCAGGGGCCGAACTATGGCTACACCTTC

v_call: TRBV5-5
d_call: TRBD1
clone_size: .
j_call: TRBJ2-5
cdr3_aa: CASSLSGQGKRPGGTQYF
cdr3_nt: TGTGCCAGCAGCTTGTCCGGACAGGGGAAGAGGCCCGGGGGGACCCAGTACTTC

v_call: TRBV11-3
d_call: .
clone_size: .
j_call: TRBJ1-1
cdr3_aa: CASSVRGGSLRNTEAFF
cdr3_nt: TGTGCCAGCAGCGTAAGGGGGGGCTCGCTGCGGAACACTGAAGCTTTCTTT

v_call: TRBV5-1
d_call: TRBD2
clone_size: .
j_call: TRBJ2-1
cdr3_aa: CASSSPGLADFYNEQFF
cdr3_nt: TGCGCCAGCAGCTCACCGGGACTAGCGGATTTCTACAATGAGCAGTTCTTC

v_call: TRBV7-2
d_call: TRBD2
clone_size: .
j_call: TRBJ2-1
cdr3_aa: CASSPRIASGNEQFF
cdr3_nt: TGTGCCAGCAGCCCAAGGATAGCTAGCGGGAATGAGCAGTTCTTC

v_call: TRBV28
d_call: TRBD2
clone_size: .
j_call: TRBJ2-7
cdr3_aa: CATRIAGVHEQYF
cdr3_nt: TGTGCCACCCGAATAGCGGGAGTTCACGAGCAGTACTTC

v_call: TRBV28
d_call: TRBD1
clone_size: .
j_call: TRBJ1-2
cdr3_aa: CATSGTASTSYGYTF
cdr3_nt: TGTGCCACCTCCGGGACAGCCTCTACCTCTTATGGCTACACCTTC

v_call: TRBV21-1
d_call: .
clone_size: .
j_call: TRBJ2-7
cdr3_aa: CASSKANSSSEQYF
cdr3_nt: TGTGCCAGCAGCAAAGCCAACTCTAGCTCCGAGCAGTACTTC

v_call: TRBV10-2
d_call: .
clone_size: .
j_call: TRBJ1-5
cdr3_aa: CASRATGTPDEPQHF
cdr3_nt: TGCGCCAGCAGGGCCACCGGGACACCGGATGAGCCCCAGCATTTT

v_call: TRBV7-8
d_call: TRBD2
clone_size: .
j_call: TRBJ2-1
cdr3_aa: CASSLGGSGGSNEQFF
cdr3_nt: TGTGCCAGCAGCTTAGGCGGTAGCGGGGGGTCCAATGAGCAGTTCTTC

v_call: TRBV7-8
d_call: TRBD2
clone_size: .
j_call: TRBJ2-7
cdr3_aa: CASSFSSGSPYEQYF
cdr3_nt: TGTGCCAGCAGCTTTAGTAGCGGGAGTCCCTACGAGCAGTACTTC

v_call: TRBV6-1
d_call: .
clone_size: few
j_call: TRBJ1-2
cdr3_aa: CASSEGGGYGYTF
cdr3_nt: TGTGCCAGCAGTGAAGGAGGGGGCTATGGCTACACCTTC

v_call: TRBV12-5
d_call: TRBD1
clone_size: .
j_call: TRBJ2-1
cdr3_aa: CASVKGTGAYNEQFF
cdr3_nt: TGTGCTAGTGTGAAAGGGACAGGGGCCTACAATGAGCAGTTCTTC

v_call: TRBV11-3
d_call: .
clone_size: .
j_call: TRBJ2-5
cdr3_aa: CASRRSRLQETQYF
cdr3_nt: TGTGCCAGCAGGAGATCCAGGCTCCAAGAGACCCAGTACTTC

v_call: TRBV15
d_call: TRBD1
clone_size: .
j_call: TRBJ2-2
cdr3_aa: CATSRHRGQNTGELFF
cdr3_nt: TGTGCCACCAGCAGACACAGGGGGCAAAACACCGGGGAGCTGTTTTTT

v_call: TRBV15
d_call: .
clone_size: .
j_call: TRBJ2-1
cdr3_aa: CATSKTRATYNEQFF
cdr3_nt: TGTGCCACCAGCAAAACGCGGGCAACATACAATGAGCAGTTCTTC

v_call: TRBV19
d_call: .
clone_size: .
j_call: TRBJ2-7
cdr3_aa: CASSIYSPQGRSSYEQYF
cdr3_nt: TGTGCCAGTAGTATATATAGTCCTCAGGGCCGAAGCTCCTACGAGCAGTACTTC

v_call: TRBV30
d_call: TRBD2
clone_size: .
j_call: TRBJ2-3
cdr3_aa: CAWSHPRIAGRRTDTQYF
cdr3_nt: TGTGCCTGGAGTCACCCCCGTATAGCGGGCCGACGCACAGATACGCAGTATTTT

v_call: TRBV15
d_call: TRBD2
clone_size: .
j_call: TRBJ2-5
cdr3_aa: CATSSLAGAQETQYF
cdr3_nt: TGTGCCACCAGCAGCCTAGCGGGCGCCCAAGAGACCCAGTACTTC

v_call: TRBV6-4
d_call: TRBD2
clone_size: once
j_call: TRBJ2-7
cdr3_aa: CGLMSGSYNEQYF
cdr3_nt: TGTGGCCTCATGAGCGGGAGTTATAACGAGCAGTACTTC

v_call: TRBV18
d_call: .
clone_size: .
j_call: TRBJ1-1
cdr3_aa: CASSVRQIGGLEAFF
cdr3_nt: TGTGCCAGCTCAGTTCGACAGATCGGGGGGCTTGAAGCTTTCTTT

v_call: TRBV7-9
d_call: .
clone_size: .
j_call: TRBJ2-7
cdr3_aa: CASSLLSLANRRGSEQYF
cdr3_nt: TGTGCCAGCAGCTTACTCTCCCTAGCCAACAGGAGGGGTAGCGAGCAGTACTTC

v_call: TRBV6-5
d_call: TRBD2
clone_size: few
j_call: TRBJ2-1
cdr3_aa: CASRPLAGGRDEQFF
cdr3_nt: TGTGCCAGCAGGCCACTAGCGGGAGGGAGGGATGAGCAGTTCTTC

v_call: TRBV19
d_call: TRBD2
clone_size: .
j_call: TRBJ2-7
cdr3_aa: CASSGAGGERYEQYF
cdr3_nt: TGTGCCAGTAGTGGAGCGGGAGGGGAGAGGTACGAGCAGTACTTC

v_call: TRBV5-6
d_call: .
clone_size: few
j_call: TRBJ1-3
cdr3_aa: CASSSLRAPRGNTIYF
cdr3_nt: TGTGCCAGCAGCTCGCTCAGGGCCCCTCGGGGAAACACCATATATTTT

v_call: TRBV28
d_call: TRBD1
clone_size: .
j_call: TRBJ2-1
cdr3_aa: CASSFSTDRANEQFF
cdr3_nt: TGTGCCAGCAGTTTTAGTACCGACAGGGCCAATGAGCAGTTCTTC

v_call: TRBV30
d_call: TRBD1
clone_size: .
j_call: TRBJ1-2
cdr3_aa: CAWSVAGGRYGYTF
cdr3_nt: TGTGCCTGGAGTGTAGCAGGGGGCCGGTATGGCTACACCTTC

v_call: TRBV11-1
d_call: TRBD2
clone_size: once
j_call: TRBJ2-3
cdr3_aa: CASSPLAGKHTDTQYF
cdr3_nt: TGTGCCAGCAGCCCCTTAGCGGGAAAGCACACAGATACGCAGTATTTT

v_call: TRBV7-3
d_call: TRBD2
clone_size: few
j_call: TRBJ2-1
cdr3_aa: CASSSGTSGNEQFF
cdr3_nt: TGTGCCAGCAGCTCCGGGACTAGCGGCAATGAGCAGTTCTTC

v_call: TRBV6-6
d_call: TRBD2
clone_size: once
j_call: TRBJ2-7
cdr3_aa: CASWRRAGGPDEQYF
cdr3_nt: TGTGCCAGCTGGAGGCGAGCGGGAGGGCCCGACGAGCAGTACTTC

v_call: TRBV12-5
d_call: TRBD2
clone_size: .
j_call: TRBJ2-1
cdr3_aa: CASGLTLTSGRVNEQFF
cdr3_nt: TGTGCTAGTGGTTTGACCCTAACTAGCGGGAGGGTCAATGAGCAGTTCTTC

v_call: TRBV6-5
d_call: .
clone_size: .
j_call: TRBJ2-7
cdr3_aa: CASSNRTDFNYEQYF
cdr3_nt: TGTGCCAGCAGTAACCGGACAGATTTTAACTACGAGCAGTACTTC

v_call: TRBV30
d_call: TRBD2
clone_size: few
j_call: TRBJ2-3
cdr3_aa: CAWSGASGTDTQYF
cdr3_nt: TGTGCCTGGAGTGGGGCTAGCGGGACAGATACGCAGTATTTT